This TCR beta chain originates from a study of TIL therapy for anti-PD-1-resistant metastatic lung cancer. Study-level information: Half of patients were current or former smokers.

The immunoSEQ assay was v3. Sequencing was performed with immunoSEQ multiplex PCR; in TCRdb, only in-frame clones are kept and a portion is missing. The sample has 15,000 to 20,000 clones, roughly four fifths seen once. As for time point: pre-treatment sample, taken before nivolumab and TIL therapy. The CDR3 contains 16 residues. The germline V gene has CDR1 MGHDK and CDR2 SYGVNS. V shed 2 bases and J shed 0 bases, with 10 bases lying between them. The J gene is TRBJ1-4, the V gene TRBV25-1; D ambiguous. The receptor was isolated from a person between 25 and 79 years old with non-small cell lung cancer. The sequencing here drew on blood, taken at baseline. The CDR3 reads CASSEGLGSTNEKLFF. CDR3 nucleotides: TGTGCCAGCAGTGAAGGGTTGGGGTCAACTAATGAAAAACTGTTTTTT.